This T cell receptor beta chain is drawn from a study of blood T cell repertoires in COVID-19 (dated by TCRdb to 2020 to 2021). For the study in its entirety: Collaborator samples came from the United States, Italy and Spain and covered acute and convalescent phases of COVID-19. The prospective study material was composed of cDNA or gDNA derived from T cells, B-cell-depleted T cells, or PBMCs. The dataset comprised deeply sampled blood TCRbeta repertoires from subjects exposed to, actively infected with, or recovered from COVID-19. A freely available public database, intended as a resource for researchers studying the immune response to SARS-CoV-2, is where the repertoires were released. The samples were drawn from the first 160 participants of the ongoing ImmuneRACE study and from 950 to 1,500 subjects provided by 6 global collaborators. Nearly every sample came with metadata listing a de-identified subject ID, COVID-19 status, age in years and sex. HLA class I and class II types, where available, came from metadata supplied by the sample provider rather than from assay-based typing. General conclusions and limits of the study: The amount of clinical and demographic metadata varied by source and participant and was provided uncurated.

Each collaborating institution followed its own protocols to collect whole blood in K2EDTA tubes. For TCRbeta analysis, collaborators shipped samples in one of three forms: frozen whole blood, isolated PBMCs, or DNA extracted from either of those sample types. TCRbeta CDR3 regions were amplified from genomic DNA using the immunoSEQ Assay, a bias-controlled multiplex PCR. From the authors' description of their analysis: Nucleated cell counts per sample were estimated from amplification of reference gene primers within the assay. To quantify the absolute abundance of each unique TCRbeta CDR3 rearrangement, sequence reads were collapsed and filtered. Productive Simpson clonality was computed per sample as the square root of Simpson's diversity index over productive rearrangements. This immuneACCESS table, as held by TCRdb, lists in-frame sequences with V and J called but not all clones. Of the missing ones, under half trace to an unresolved V gene in checked studies; the others have no known cause. The V and J calls and the clone size are those of that table, but D and trimming were determined from the DNA. The sample has under 85,000 clones on record, 75% to 90% of them singletons. Roughly 5.6% of the sample belongs to the ten largest clones.

With respect to this clone: Its antigen remains unidentified. There are no base qualities to consult, and no much larger clone falls within one base.

The material sequenced was peripheral blood. The sequence derives from an elderly man with acute or convalescent COVID-19.

The nucleotide sequence is TGTGCCAGCAGCGAAAACAGGGTGGAAGGCACTGAAGCTTTCTTT. Its protein reads: CASSENRVEGTEAFF. The V and J genes are TRBV7-2 and TRBJ1-1, and TRBD1 may be the D gene, going by 6 matching bases. The CDR3 goes from the cysteine to the phenylalanine over 15 residues. The sequence is cut down to CDR3 DNA, 45 bases in frame from base 1. V lost 5 bases and J lost 4 bases; the stretch between them is 17 bases long. CDR1 SGHTA and CDR2 FQGNSA are derived from the germline V gene.